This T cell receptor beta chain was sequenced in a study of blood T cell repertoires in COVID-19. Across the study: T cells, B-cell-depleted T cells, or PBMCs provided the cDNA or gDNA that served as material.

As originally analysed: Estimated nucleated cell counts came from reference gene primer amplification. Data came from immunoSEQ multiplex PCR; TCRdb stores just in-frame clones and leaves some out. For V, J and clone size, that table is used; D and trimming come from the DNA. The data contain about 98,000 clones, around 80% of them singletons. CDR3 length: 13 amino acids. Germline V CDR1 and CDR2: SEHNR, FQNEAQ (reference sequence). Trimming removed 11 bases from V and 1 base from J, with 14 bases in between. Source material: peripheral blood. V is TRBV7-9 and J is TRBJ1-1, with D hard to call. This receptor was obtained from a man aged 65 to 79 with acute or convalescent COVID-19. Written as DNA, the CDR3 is TGTGCCTCCACCATGCTACGGAACACTGAAGCTTTCTTT. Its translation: CASTMLRNTEAFF.